Below are 7 T cell receptor beta chains sequenced from a single sample in a study of monozygotic twins with inflammatory bowel disease. After re-calling the 5' RACE reads, TCRdb lists one entry per CDR3 protein, DNA absent. Its listing shows around 150,000 distinct CDR3 sequences. The specimen was blood. These receptors were collected from a human donor with ulcerative colitis or Crohn's disease, or a healthy co-twin of an affected twin (not recorded which).

The rearrangement joins TRBV27 to TRBJ2-1; the TCRdb call, TRBD1, lacks DNA for checking. The germline CDR1 and CDR2 sequences are MNHEY and SMNVEV (reference sequence). The CDR3 has 17 residues. The CDR3 sequence is CTSSFSSRGPEYNEQFF.

The chain uses TRBV19 and TRBJ1-1. The CDR3 spans 14 residues. CDR1 LNHDA and CDR2 SQIVND come from the germline V gene (reference sequence). The CDR3 spells CASSIEGVNTEAFF.

The rearrangement links TRBV24-1 to TRBJ2-2; the D call from TCRdb, TRBD1, cannot be confirmed without DNA. Germline CDR1 reads KGHDR; CDR2 reads SFDVKD. The CDR3 covers 15 residues. CDR3 region: CATSDRQSGAGELFF.

This chain links TRBV15 with TRBJ2-5. CDR1 and CDR2 (germline): LNHNV, YYDKDF (reference sequence). The length of the CDR3 is 13 residues. The CDR3 sequence: CATSRDLEWTQYF.

This CDR3 reads CASSRSGQIVDTQYF. The chain employs TRBV11-3 and TRBJ2-3; TCRdb gives TRBD1 as the D gene, but with no DNA this cannot be confirmed. The germline V gene encodes CDR1 SGHNT and CDR2 YENEEA. The CDR3 is 15 residues long.

The chain has TRBV5-1 and TRBJ2-7; without DNA, the TCRdb call of TRBD2 cannot be checked. The CDR3 is made up of 15 amino acids. The germline gives CDR1 SGHRS, CDR2 YFSETQ. CDR3 loop: CASSFKFSGNYEQYF.

The chain has TRBV10-1 and TRBJ1-6; with no DNA, the TCRdb D assignment of TRBD1 cannot be verified. CDR3 length: 14 residues. From germline, CDR1 is WNHNN and CDR2 SYGVQD (reference sequence). CDR3 amino acids: CASSRDRNNSPLHF.